The clone carrying this T cell receptor beta chain was seen only once. The sample belongs to a study of T cell responses to AZD1222 COVID-19 vaccine. Using immunoSEQ multiplex PCR, the repertoire was profiled, and TCRdb retains in-frame clones only, with some absent. The top ten hold almost 8.5% of the sample, which has 87,000 or so clones, around 89% seen once. The CDR3 extends over 16 amino acids. Trimming took off 0 bases at V and 4 bases at J, with 15 bases between the two ends. Germline lookup yields CDR1 MNHEY and CDR2 SVGAGI. V and J are TRBV6-5 and TRBJ1-2; possible D gene TRBD1, 6 bases. This clonotype was obtained from an adult in good health. This material consisted of peripheral blood, taken on day 0 of AZD1222 vaccination. The CDR3 is CASSYSRGGTVYGYTF. The CDR3 region has the DNA TGTGCCAGCAGTTACTCGAGAGGGGGGACCGTCTATGGCTACACCTTC.